Included here is one T cell receptor (beta chain) sequence, with context. This specimen belongs to a study of OX40 agonist ivuxolimab in advanced cancers. In the study overall: The study gave patients intravenous ivuxolimab at 0.01 to 10 mg/kg every 2 weeks. In three patients, partial responses were observed, one with hepatocellular carcinoma and two with cutaneous melanoma. The mean age was about 57 years, ranging from 23 to 79, with over 70% of participants male.

The repertoire was sequenced with immunoSEQ multiplex PCR; TCRdb's copy has only in-frame clones and lacks some. Of tens of thousands of clones in the sample, 90% to 95% were seen once. Losses at the gene ends were 3 bases for V and 6 bases for J; bases not matched to a gene: 9. The CDR3 extends over 15 amino acids. Germline values: CDR1 LNHDA, CDR2 SQIVND (reference sequence). This clonotype originated in an adult with an advanced solid tumor such as melanoma, head and neck, liver or kidney cancer. The sample was CD4+ or CD8+ T cells sorted from blood, taken in a trial of the OX40 agonist ivuxolimab. The rearrangement links TRBV19 to TRBJ2-7; 9 bases agree with TRBD2. CDR3 in DNA: TGTGCCAGTAGTATTGCGGGACTAGCCTTCCTCGAGCAGTACTTC. It translates to CASSIAGLAFLEQYF.